Listed below are T cell receptor beta chains from one sample, sequenced in a study of a mutant IDH1 vaccine in newly diagnosed glioma. These receptors' targets are unknown. The table came from immunoSEQ multiplex PCR; TCRdb's copy has only in-frame clones and leaves some out. Among approximately 81,000 clones listed, around 85% were seen once. This specimen was PBMCs, taken from a glioma patient whose treatment included an IDH1 peptide vaccine. Source of these receptors: a man aged 25-40 years with glioma. Some clones in this sample may be carry-over from other donors' samples. The CDR3 runs from the conserved cysteine through the conserved F or W. Only some rows state a clone size, as once, few, many or a class for expanded clones.

V,size,CDR3
TRBV29-1,NA,CSTGDRANYGYTF
TRBV28,NA,CASSLGGIGGAGYTF
TRBV5-1,NA,CASSLAQGWIEQFF
TRBV5-6,NA,CASSPLKGEVTEAFF
TRBV2,NA,CASPGLAGAEQFF
TRBV28,NA,CASSLRPGTGLNSPLHF
TRBV9,once,CASRGAGELFF
TRBV6-1,NA,CASSPRTGNEKLFF
TRBV11-2,NA,CASSLGGVSTDTQYF
TRBV2,medium-sized,CASRETSPPEQFF
TRBV6-6,once,CASSLGGANTEAFF
TRBV12-5,NA,CASGLGGEQFF
TRBV2,NA,CASSYRTGGNTIYF
TRBV5-1,NA,CASSLGVRGLVQEQYF
TRBV11-3,NA,CASSLVSDTEAFF
TRBV7-2,once,CASSSPGLPQRAFF
TRBV9,NA,CASSTPASGANVLTF
TRBV2,few,CASSQGARETQYF
TRBV6-4,NA,CASRTGVDQPQHF
TRBV4-1,NA,CASSQDPNRGREAFF
TRBV2,NA,CASSEDTSGISHEQYF
TRBV12-1,NA,CASSMRPIGQSRANVLTF
TRBV2,NA,CASSESGIFVGEQFF
TRBV19,NA,CASQQGTYEQYF
TRBV7-9,NA,CASSLPLMDKGELFF
TRBV30,NA,CAWSDLSTTSVEQYF
TRBV6-5,NA,CASSFSGGAGANVLTF
TRBV6-5,NA,CASSPRGAQETQYF
TRBV19,NA,CASTGTVGEKLFF
TRBV9,NA,CASSVDSSYEQYF
TRBV27,NA,CASSVPTGGRTEAFF
TRBV5-4,NA,CASSFSRPGVETQYF
TRBV4-2,NA,CASSQPWGGGGAYEQYF